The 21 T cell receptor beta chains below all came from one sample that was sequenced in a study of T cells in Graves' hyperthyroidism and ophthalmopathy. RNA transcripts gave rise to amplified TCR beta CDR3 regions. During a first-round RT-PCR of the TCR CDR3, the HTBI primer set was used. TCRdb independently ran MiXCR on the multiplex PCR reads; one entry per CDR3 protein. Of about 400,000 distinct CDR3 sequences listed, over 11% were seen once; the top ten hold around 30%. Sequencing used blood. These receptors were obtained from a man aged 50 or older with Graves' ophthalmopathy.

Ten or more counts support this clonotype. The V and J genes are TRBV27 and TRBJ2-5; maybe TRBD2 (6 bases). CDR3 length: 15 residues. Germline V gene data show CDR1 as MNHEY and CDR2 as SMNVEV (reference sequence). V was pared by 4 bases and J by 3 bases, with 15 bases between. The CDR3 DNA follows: TGTGCCAGCAGTTATGCGGGGCAGCTTAAAGAGACCCAGTACTTC. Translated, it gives CASSYAGQLKETQYF.

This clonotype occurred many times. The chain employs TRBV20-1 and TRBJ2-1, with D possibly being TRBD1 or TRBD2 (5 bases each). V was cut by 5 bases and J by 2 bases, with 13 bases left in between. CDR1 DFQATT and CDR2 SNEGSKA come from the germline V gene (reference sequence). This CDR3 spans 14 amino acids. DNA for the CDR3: TGCAGTGCTCGAGGGGCGCCTACCTACAATGAGCAGTTCTTC. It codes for CSARGAPTYNEQFF.

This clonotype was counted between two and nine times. As DNA, the CDR3 is TGTGCCAGTAGTGTGGTAGCAGGGGCCGCGGTCTATGGCTACACCTTC. Amino acid sequence: CASSVVAGAAVYGYTF. The V gene is TRBV19, the J gene TRBJ1-2; D may be TRBD1 (6 bases). The V end was cut by 5 bases, the J end by 4 bases, with 20 bases between. CDR1 is LNHDA, CDR2 SQIVND, per germline (reference sequence). This CDR3 has 16 residues.

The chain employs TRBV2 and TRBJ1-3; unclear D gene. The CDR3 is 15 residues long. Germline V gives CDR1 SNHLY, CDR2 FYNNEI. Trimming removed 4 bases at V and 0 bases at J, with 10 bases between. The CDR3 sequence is CASSGTAISGNTIYF. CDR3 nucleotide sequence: TGTGCCAGCAGTGGGACGGCCATCTCTGGAAACACCATATATTTT. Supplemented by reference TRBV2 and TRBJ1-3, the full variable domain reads EPEVTQTPSHQVTQMGQEVILRCVPISNHLYFYWYRQILGQKVEFLVSFYNNEISEKSEIFDDQFSVERPDGSNFTLKIRSTKLEDSAMYFCASSGTAISGNTIYFGEGSWLTVV.

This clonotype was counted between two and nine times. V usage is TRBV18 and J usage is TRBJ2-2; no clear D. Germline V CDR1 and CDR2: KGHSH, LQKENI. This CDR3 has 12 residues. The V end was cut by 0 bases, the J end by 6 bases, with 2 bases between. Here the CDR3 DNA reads TGTGCCAGCTCACCACCCCCCGGGGAGCTGTTTTTT. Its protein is CASSPPPGELFF.

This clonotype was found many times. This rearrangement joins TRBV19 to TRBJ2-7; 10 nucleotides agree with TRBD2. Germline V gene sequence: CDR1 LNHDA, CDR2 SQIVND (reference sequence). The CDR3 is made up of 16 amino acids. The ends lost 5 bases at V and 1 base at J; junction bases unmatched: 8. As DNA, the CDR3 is TGTGCCAGTAGTTCTCCGGGACTAGCGCCATCCTACGAGCAGTACTTC. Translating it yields CASSSPGLAPSYEQYF.

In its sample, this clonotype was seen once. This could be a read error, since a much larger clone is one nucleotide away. The CDR3: CSAGAGTDYEQYF. DNA of the CDR3: TGCAGCGCTGGGGCCGGGACAGACTACGAGCAGTACTTC. This rearrangement joins TRBV29-1 to TRBJ2-7; 7 nucleotides match TRBD1. The CDR3 is made up of 13 amino acids. The germline gives CDR1 SQVTM, CDR2 ANQGSEA. V dropped 7 bases and J dropped 3; count of bases not matched to a gene: 9.

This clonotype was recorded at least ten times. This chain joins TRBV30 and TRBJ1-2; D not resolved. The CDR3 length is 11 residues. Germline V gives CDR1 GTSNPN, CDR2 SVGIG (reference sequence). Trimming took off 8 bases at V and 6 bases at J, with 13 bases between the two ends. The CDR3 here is CAAAIGNGYTF. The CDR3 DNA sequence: TGTGCCGCTGCCATAGGGAATGGCTACACCTTC.

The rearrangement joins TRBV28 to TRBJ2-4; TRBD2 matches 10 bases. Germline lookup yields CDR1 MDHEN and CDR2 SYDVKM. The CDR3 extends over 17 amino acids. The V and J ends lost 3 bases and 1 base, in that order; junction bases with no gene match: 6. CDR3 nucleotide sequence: TGTGCCAGCAGTTTCACGACTAGCGGGCCCGCCAAAAACATTCAGTACTTC. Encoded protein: CASSFTTSGPAKNIQYF.

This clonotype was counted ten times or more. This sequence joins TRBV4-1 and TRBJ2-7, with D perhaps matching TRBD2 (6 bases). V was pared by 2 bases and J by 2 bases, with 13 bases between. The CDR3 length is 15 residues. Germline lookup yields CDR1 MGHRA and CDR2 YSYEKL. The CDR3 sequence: CASSQYTTRTYEQYF. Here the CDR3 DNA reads TGCGCCAGCAGCCAATACACGACTAGAACCTACGAGCAGTACTTC.

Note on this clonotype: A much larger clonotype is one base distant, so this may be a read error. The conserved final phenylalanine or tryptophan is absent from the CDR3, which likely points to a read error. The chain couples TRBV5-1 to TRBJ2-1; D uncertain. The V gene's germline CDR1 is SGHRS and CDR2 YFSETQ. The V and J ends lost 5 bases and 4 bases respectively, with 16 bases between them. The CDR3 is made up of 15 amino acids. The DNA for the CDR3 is TGCGCCAGCAGTTCCGGGTCGAGACGGTACAATGAGCAGTTCTTA. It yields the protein CASSSGSRRYNEQFL.

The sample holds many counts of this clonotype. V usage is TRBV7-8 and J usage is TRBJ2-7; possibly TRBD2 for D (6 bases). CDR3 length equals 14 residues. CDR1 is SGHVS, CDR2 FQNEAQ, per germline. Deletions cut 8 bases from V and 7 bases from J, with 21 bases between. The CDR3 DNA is TGTGCCAGCTCGACCCTGGGGAGGAGACCGGAGCAGTACTTC. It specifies CASSTLGRRPEQYF.

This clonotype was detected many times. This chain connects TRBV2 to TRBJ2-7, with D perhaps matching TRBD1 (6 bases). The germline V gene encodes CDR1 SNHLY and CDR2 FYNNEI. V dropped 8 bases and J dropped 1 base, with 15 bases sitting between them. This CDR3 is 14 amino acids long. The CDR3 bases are TGTGCCAGCGTCCCACAGGGTCCTTCCTACGAGCAGTACTTC. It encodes CASVPQGPSYEQYF. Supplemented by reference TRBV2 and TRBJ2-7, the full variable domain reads EPEVTQTPSHQVTQMGQEVILRCVPISNHLYFYWYRQILGQKVEFLVSFYNNEISEKSEIFDDQFSVERPDGSNFTLKIRSTKLEDSAMYFCASVPQGPSYEQYFGPGTRLTVT.

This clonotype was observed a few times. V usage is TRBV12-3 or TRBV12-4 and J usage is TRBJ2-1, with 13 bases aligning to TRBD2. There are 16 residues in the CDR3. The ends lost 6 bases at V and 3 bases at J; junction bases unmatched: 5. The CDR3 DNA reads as TGTGCCAGCAGACTTTGGACTAGCGGGAGCTACAATGAGCAGTTCTTC. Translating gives CASRLWTSGSYNEQFF.

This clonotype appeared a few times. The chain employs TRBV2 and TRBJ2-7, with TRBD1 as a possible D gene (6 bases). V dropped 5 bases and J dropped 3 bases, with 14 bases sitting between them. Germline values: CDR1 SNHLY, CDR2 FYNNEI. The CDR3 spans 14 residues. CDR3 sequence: CASSTPTGLYEQYF. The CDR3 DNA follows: TGTGCCAGCAGTACCCCCACAGGGCTCTACGAGCAGTACTTC. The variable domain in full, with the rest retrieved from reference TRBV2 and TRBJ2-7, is EPEVTQTPSHQVTQMGQEVILRCVPISNHLYFYWYRQILGQKVEFLVSFYNNEISEKSEIFDDQFSVERPDGSNFTLKIRSTKLEDSAMYFCASSTPTGLYEQYFGPGTRLTVT.

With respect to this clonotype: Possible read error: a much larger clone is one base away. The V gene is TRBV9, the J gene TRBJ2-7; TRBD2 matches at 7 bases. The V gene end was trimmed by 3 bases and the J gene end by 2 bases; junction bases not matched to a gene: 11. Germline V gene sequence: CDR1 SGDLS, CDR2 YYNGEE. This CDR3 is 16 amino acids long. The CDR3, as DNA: TGTGCCAGCAGCGGAAGGAGTGAGCGGGGAGCCTACGAGCAGTACTTC. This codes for CASSGRSERGAYEQYF. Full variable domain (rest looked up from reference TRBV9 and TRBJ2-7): DSGVTQTPKHLITATGQRVTLRCSPRSGDLSVYWYQQSLDQGLQFLIQYYNGEERAKGNILERFSAQQFPDLHSELNLSSLELGDSALYFCASSGRSERGAYEQYFGPGTRLTVT.

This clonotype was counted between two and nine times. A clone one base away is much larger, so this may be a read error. CDR3 in amino acids: CASSQDRLAGGGGTQYF. The CDR3 DNA follows: TGCGCCAGCAGCCAAGATCGACTAGCGGGAGGAGGAGGGACCCAGTACTTC. The chain uses TRBV4-1 and TRBJ2-5; 13 nucleotides align to TRBD2. This CDR3 is built from 17 residues. Germline CDR1 reads MGHRA; CDR2 reads YSYEKL. The junction had 8 bases not matched to a gene; V was cut back by 0 bases and J by 7 bases.

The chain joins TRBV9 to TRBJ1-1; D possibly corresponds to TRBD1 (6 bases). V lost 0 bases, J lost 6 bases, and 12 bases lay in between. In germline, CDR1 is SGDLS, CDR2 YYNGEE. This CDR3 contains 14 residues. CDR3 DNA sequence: TGTGCCAGCAGCGTAGCGTCGGGGGGCGCTGAAGCTTTCTTT. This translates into CASSVASGGAEAFF.

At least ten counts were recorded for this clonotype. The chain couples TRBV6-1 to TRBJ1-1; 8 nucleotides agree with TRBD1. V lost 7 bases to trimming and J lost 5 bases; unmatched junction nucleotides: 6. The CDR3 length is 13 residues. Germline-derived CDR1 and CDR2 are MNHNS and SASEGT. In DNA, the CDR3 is TGTGCCAGCATCAGGGGGCTATGGACTGAAGCTTTCTTT. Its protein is CASIRGLWTEAFF.

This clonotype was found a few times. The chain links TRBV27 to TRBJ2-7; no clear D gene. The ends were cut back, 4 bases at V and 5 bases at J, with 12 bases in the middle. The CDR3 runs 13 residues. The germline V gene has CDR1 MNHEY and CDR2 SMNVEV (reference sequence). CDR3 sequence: CASSSGPNNEQYF. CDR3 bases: TGTGCCAGCAGTTCGGGCCCCAACAACGAGCAGTACTTC.

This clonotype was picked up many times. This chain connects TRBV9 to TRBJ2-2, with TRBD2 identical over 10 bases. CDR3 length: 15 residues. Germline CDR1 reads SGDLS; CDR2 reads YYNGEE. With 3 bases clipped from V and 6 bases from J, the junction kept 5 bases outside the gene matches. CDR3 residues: CASSASGRGAGELFF. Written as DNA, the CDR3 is TGTGCCAGCAGCGCAAGCGGGAGGGGAGCCGGGGAGCTGTTTTTT.